Reported below is one T cell receptor (beta chain). Its antigen is not identified. The data were obtained in a study of OX40 agonist ivuxolimab in advanced cancers. Study background: Three patients showed partial responses: one hepatocellular carcinoma and two cutaneous melanoma cases. Findings of the study overall: Low normalized T-cell clonal expansion also characterized some of the nonresponders.

TCRdb keeps only in-frame clones here, not all; method: immunoSEQ multiplex PCR. The sample holds tens of thousands of clones, 85% to 90% seen once. The TCR comes from an adult with an advanced solid tumor such as melanoma, head and neck, liver or kidney cancer. Source: CD4+ or CD8+ T cells sorted from blood, taken in a trial of the OX40 agonist ivuxolimab.

In DNA, the CDR3 is TGTGCCAGCAGCGCCGGGGGACAAGAGACCCAGTACTTC. It codes for CASSAGGQETQYF. This chain connects TRBV7-6 to TRBJ2-5, with D tentatively TRBD2 (6 bases). This CDR3 contains 13 residues. V lost 5 bases to trimming and J lost 2 bases, with 9 bases between them. CDR1 SGHVS and CDR2 FNYEAQ come from the germline V gene.